The source of this TCR beta chain is a study of radiotherapy plus CTLA-4 blockade in lung cancer. Study-wide points: Tumor-derived TCR clones expanded in blood after radiotherapy plus ipilimumab.

The table came from immunoSEQ multiplex PCR; TCRdb's copy has only in-frame clones and leaves some out. The repertoire includes 81,000 or so clones, about 83% of them detected once, and less than 15% sits in the top ten. Concerning this clone itself: Antigen: not known.

CTLA-4 blockade using ipilimumab, together with focal radiation, was received by patients with chemo-refractory metastatic non-small-cell lung cancer. The V end lost 5 bases, the J end lost 4 bases, and 14 bases lay between the germline ends. CDR3 length: 14 residues. Germline V gene lookup returns CDR1 LGHNA and CDR2 YSLEER. The chain combines TRBV4-3 with TRBJ1-2; D gene unclear. This sample comprised peripheral blood, obtained from a patient treated with radiotherapy plus ipilimumab. The sequence was obtained from a human donor with non-small cell lung cancer that progressed on radiotherapy plus ipilimumab. The CDR3 sequence is CASSGGALGYGYTF. The DNA for the CDR3 is TGCGCCAGCAGCGGAGGAGCCCTGGGCTATGGCTACACCTTC.